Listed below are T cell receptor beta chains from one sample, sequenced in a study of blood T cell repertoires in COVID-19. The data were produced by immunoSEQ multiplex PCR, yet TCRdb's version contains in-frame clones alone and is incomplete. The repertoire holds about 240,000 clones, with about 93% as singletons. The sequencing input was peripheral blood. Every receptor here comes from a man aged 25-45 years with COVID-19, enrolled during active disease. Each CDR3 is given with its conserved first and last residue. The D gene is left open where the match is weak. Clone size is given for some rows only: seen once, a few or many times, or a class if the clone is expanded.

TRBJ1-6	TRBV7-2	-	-	TGTGCCAGCAGCTCCTATACGGGGTATAATTCACCCCTCCACTTT	CASSSYTGYNSPLHF
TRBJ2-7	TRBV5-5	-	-	TGTGCCAGCAGCTTGCCCCTAAATTCCTACGAGCAGTACTTC	CASSLPLNSYEQYF
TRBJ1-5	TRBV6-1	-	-	TGTGCCAGCAGTGAAGCCCGAGATCAGCCCCAGCATTTT	CASSEARDQPQHF
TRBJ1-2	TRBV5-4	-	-	TGTGCCAGCAGCTTGCGGGACTCTGGCTACACCTTC	CASSLRDSGYTF
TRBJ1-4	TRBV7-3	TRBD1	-	TGTGCCAGCAGCTTAACGGGACAGCCAAATGAAAAACTGTTTTTT	CASSLTGQPNEKLFF
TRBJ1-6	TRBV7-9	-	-	TGTGCCAGCAGCTCCGAACGGTCCTATAATTCACCCCTCCACTTT	CASSSERSYNSPLHF
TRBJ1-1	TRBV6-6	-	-	TGTGCCAGCAGTCCCGGGGGGGCTGGAAACACTGAAGCTTTCTTT	CASSPGGAGNTEAFF
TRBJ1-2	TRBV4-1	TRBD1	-	TGCGCCAGCAGCCAAGGGATTTCCGGGACAGGGGCTAACTATGGCTACACCTTC	CASSQGISGTGANYGYTF
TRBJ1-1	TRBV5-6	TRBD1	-	TGTGCCAGCAGCTGGACAGGGGACACTGAAGCTTTCTTT	CASSWTGDTEAFF
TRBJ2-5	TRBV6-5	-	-	TGTGCCACTGTGGGGCTGCCGCAAGAGACCCAGTACTTC	CATVGLPQETQYF
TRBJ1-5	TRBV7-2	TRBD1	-	TGTGCCAGCAGCACCAGGGGGGTGGACCAGCCCCAGCATTTT	CASSTRGVDQPQHF
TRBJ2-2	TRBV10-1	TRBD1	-	TGCGCCAGCAGTAAACCGGGACAGGGGGGGACCGGGGAGCTGTTTTTT	CASSKPGQGGTGELFF
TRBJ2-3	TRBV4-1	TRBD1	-	TGCGCCAGCAGCCAAGATGGACGGACAGGGGCCTTCACAGATACGCAGTATTTT	CASSQDGRTGAFTDTQYF
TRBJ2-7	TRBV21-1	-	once	TGTGCCAGCAGCGGACAGGAGTCCTCCTACGAGCAGTACTTC	CASSGQESSYEQYF
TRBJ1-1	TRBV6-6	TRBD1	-	TGTGCCAGCAGTTACCCCGGACAGGGGGCCCCTGAAGCTTTCTTT	CASSYPGQGAPEAFF
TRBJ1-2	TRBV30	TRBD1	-	TGTGCCTGGACCAGACAGGGGCGCTATGGCTACACCTTC	CAWTRQGRYGYTF
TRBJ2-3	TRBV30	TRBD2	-	TGTGCCTGGAGTCCGTACGGTCTAGCGGGGGGTTCTTGGGATACGCAGTATTTT	CAWSPYGLAGGSWDTQYF
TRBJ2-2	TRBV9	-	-	TGTGCCAGCAGCGTAGGAAGCCAATTAGGGGAGCTGTTTTTT	CASSVGSQLGELFF
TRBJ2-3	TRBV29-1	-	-	TGCAGCGTCCACACAGATACGCAGTATTTT	CSVHTDTQYF
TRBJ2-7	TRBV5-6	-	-	TGTGCCAGCAGCTTGCTCACTACCTACGAGCAGTACTTC	CASSLLTTYEQYF
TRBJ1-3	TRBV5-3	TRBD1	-	TGTGCCAGAAGCTTGGCGCCCGGGACAGGGGTAGGAAACACCATATATTTT	CARSLAPGTGVGNTIYF